One and the same sample provided the 5 T cell receptor beta chains below, sequenced in a study of regulatory T cells in long-lasting Graves disease. Documented time point: newly diagnosed GD, antithyroid drugs for less than 3 months. From RNA extracted from PBMCs, the TCR library was made. Building the TCR beta libraries relied on iRepertoire HTBI primers, and CDR3 regions underwent Arm-PCR. TCRdb re-called the multiplex PCR reads through MiXCR, storing one row per CDR3 protein. This table has 450,000 to 700,000 distinct CDR3 sequences, roughly 12% appearing once. These records were also assigned to another study, of T cells in Graves' hyperthyroidism and ophthalmopathy.

The sequenced sample was peripheral blood mononuclear cells (PBMCs), obtained at new diagnosis, from a patient treated with antithyroid drugs. Receptors were obtained from a man under 40 with Graves disease.

This clonotype was counted a few times. The genes are TRBV5-1 and TRBJ2-3; either TRBD1 or TRBD2 may fit D (5 bases each). Per the germline V gene, CDR1 is SGHRS and CDR2 is YFSETQ. V was pared by 0 bases and J by 5 bases, with 10 bases between. The length of the CDR3 is 14 residues. CDR3 sequence: CASSLERGVDTQYF. The CDR3, as DNA: TGCGCCAGCAGCTTGGAGAGGGGAGTAGATACGCAGTATTTT.

This clonotype has more than one count but fewer than ten. The rearrangement uses TRBV13 and TRBJ2-1, with 8 bases identical to TRBD2. The V gene's germline CDR1 is PRHDT and CDR2 FYEKMQ (reference sequence). V shed 1 base, J shed 5 bases, and the junction held 4 bases outside the gene matches. CDR3 length: 15 residues. The CDR3 protein is CASSLVREVDNEQFF. DNA of the CDR3: TGTGCCAGCAGCTTAGTGCGGGAGGTAGACAATGAGCAGTTCTTC. The full variable domain, rest sourced from reference TRBV13 and TRBJ2-1, is AAGVIQSPRHLIKEKRETATLKCYPIPRHDTVYWYQQGPGQDPQFLISFYEKMQSDKGSIPDRFSAQQFSDYHSELNMSSLELGDSALYFCASSLVREVDNEQFFGPGTRLTVL.

The chain carries TRBV20-1 and TRBJ2-7; no reliable D call. CDR1 DFQATT and CDR2 SNEGSKA come from the germline V gene (reference sequence). Trimming pared 7 bases from V and 0 bases from J, leaving 10 bases between. The CDR3 extends over 12 amino acids. CDR3 sequence: CSVPDFSYEQYF. DNA of the CDR3: TGCAGTGTCCCTGATTTCTCCTACGAGCAGTACTTC.

A few counts support this clonotype. The chain employs TRBV11-3 and TRBJ2-1, with D unclear. Germline V gene lookup returns CDR1 SGHNT and CDR2 YENEEA. Trimming took 5 bases from V and 8 from J, leaving 13 bases between them. This CDR3 is 13 amino acids long. The CDR3 protein is CASSPRVTDEQFF. DNA of the CDR3: TGTGCCAGCAGCCCCCGGGTGACGGATGAGCAGTTCTTC.

The chain is built from TRBV3-1 and TRBJ1-1; possibly TRBD1 for D (5 bases). The germline V and J ends were trimmed by 0 bases and 4 bases, with 12 bases remaining between them. This CDR3 is 15 amino acids long. Germline V CDR1 and CDR2: LGHDT, YNNKEL (reference sequence). The DNA for the CDR3 is TGTGCCAGCAGCCAAGACAGGAGCGGGGGCACTGAAGCTTTCTTT. Translating gives CASSQDRSGGTEAFF. The full variable domain, in which reference TRBV3-1 and TRBJ1-1 provide the parts outside the CDR3, is DTAVSQTPKYLVTQMGNDKSIKCEQNLGHDTMYWYKQDSKKFLKIMFSYNNKELIINETVPNRFSPKSPDKAHLNLHINSLELGDSAVYFCASSQDRSGGTEAFFGQGTRLTVV.